A selection of T cell receptor beta chains follows, all from one sample in a study of OX40 agonist ivuxolimab in advanced cancers. Sequencing used immunoSEQ multiplex PCR; TCRdb keeps in-frame clones, though not all of them. The data show 66,000 or so clones, 75% to 90% seen once. Source: CD4+ or CD8+ T cells sorted from blood, taken in a trial of the OX40 agonist ivuxolimab. The source is an adult with an advanced solid tumor such as melanoma, head and neck, liver or kidney cancer. CDR3s include the opening cysteine and the closing phenylalanine or tryptophan. Fields, in order: clone size, J gene, D gene, V gene, CDR3 protein, CDR3 DNA. A D gene is named only where the DNA matches it firmly. A clone size is listed for some rows: how often the clone was seen (once, few, many), or a class if it is expanded.

>NA|TRBJ1-5|NA|TRBV2
CASSEERNQPQHF
TGTGCCAGCAGTGAAGAACGAAATCAGCCCCAGCATTTT
>NA|TRBJ1-3|NA|TRBV5-4
CASSFDPTSGNTIYF
TGTGCCAGCAGCTTTGACCCTACCTCTGGAAACACCATATATTTT
>NA|TRBJ2-6|NA|TRBV18
CASSSGQFSGANVLTF
TGTGCCAGCTCGTCCGGACAGTTCTCTGGGGCCAACGTCCTGACTTTC
>NA|TRBJ2-3|TRBD1|TRBV9
CASSFGQGMMDTQYF
TGTGCCAGCAGTTTCGGACAGGGGATGATGGATACGCAGTATTTT
>NA|TRBJ1-1|NA|TRBV28
CASSSTWGRNTEAFF
TGTGCCAGCAGTTCCACTTGGGGGCGAAACACTGAAGCTTTCTTT
>NA|TRBJ1-2|NA|TRBV20-1
CSAEGDYGYTF
TGCAGTGCAGAGGGTGACTATGGCTACACCTTC
>NA|TRBJ2-7|NA|TRBV27
CASSFLSGSYEQYF
TGTGCCAGCAGTTTCCTTTCTGGATCCTACGAGCAGTACTTC
>NA|TRBJ2-5|NA|TRBV28
CASIGGQTQYF
TGTGCCAGCATAGGGGGACAGACCCAGTACTTC
>NA|TRBJ2-1|NA|TRBV10-3
CAISDFDEQFF
TGTGCCATCAGTGATTTCGATGAGCAGTTCTTC
>NA|TRBJ1-5|TRBD1|TRBV27
CASSYGGQGHQPQHF
TGTGCCAGCAGTTATGGAGGACAGGGTCATCAGCCCCAGCATTTT
>few|TRBJ2-5|NA|TRBV19
CASSDTDRAETQYF
TGTGCCAGTAGCGACACGGACCGCGCGGAGACCCAGTACTTC
>NA|TRBJ2-3|TRBD2|TRBV9
CASSSRLAGTDTQYF
TGTGCCAGCAGCTCCCGACTAGCGGGAACAGATACGCAGTATTTT
>NA|TRBJ2-7|NA|TRBV19
CASSTDSQSSYEQYF
TGTGCCAGTAGTACGGACAGTCAAAGCTCCTACGAGCAGTACTTC
>NA|TRBJ1-4|NA|TRBV29-1
CSVWGSGGEKLFF
TGCAGCGTATGGGGCAGTGGCGGTGAAAAACTGTTTTTT
>NA|TRBJ1-4|NA|TRBV5-4
CASSLYRDNEKLFF
TGTGCCAGCAGCTTGTACAGGGATAACGAAAAACTGTTTTTT
>NA|TRBJ2-7|NA|TRBV6-6
CASSTFLGAYEQYF
TGTGCCAGCAGTACATTTCTGGGGGCCTACGAGCAGTACTTC
>NA|TRBJ1-5|NA|TRBV27
CASSLSSGVPNQPQHF
TGTGCCAGCAGTTTATCGAGCGGGGTCCCGAATCAGCCCCAGCATTTT
>NA|TRBJ1-5|TRBD1|TRBV2
CASSGQGSNQPQHF
TGTGCCAGCAGTGGACAGGGGAGCAATCAGCCCCAGCATTTT
>NA|TRBJ1-6|NA|TRBV7-9
CASSLDEVSPLHF
TGTGCCAGCAGCTTAGACGAGGTTTCACCCCTCCACTTT
>NA|TRBJ2-2|TRBD1|TRBV9
CASSFRTGGGELFF
TGTGCCAGCAGCTTTCGGACAGGGGGCGGGGAGCTGTTTTTT
>NA|TRBJ2-1|NA|TRBV15
CATSRDISGSYNEQFF
TGTGCCACCAGCAGAGATATATCCGGGAGCTACAATGAGCAGTTCTTC
>NA|TRBJ1-2|NA|TRBV2
CASSEQPLHGYTF
TGTGCCAGCAGTGAACAGCCTCTTCACGGCTACACCTTC
>NA|TRBJ2-5|TRBD2|TRBV7-2
CASSLAPAGGMETQYF
TGTGCCAGCAGCTTAGCGCCCGCGGGGGGGATGGAGACCCAGTACTTC
>NA|TRBJ1-2|TRBD1|TRBV18
CASSPDRVTGYTF
TGTGCCAGCTCACCCGACAGGGTTACTGGCTACACCTTC
>NA|TRBJ2-7|NA|TRBV28
CASSFVTAEQYF
TGTGCCAGCAGTTTCGTGACAGCTGAGCAGTACTTC
>NA|TRBJ1-2|NA|TRBV27
CASGDNYGYTF
TGTGCCAGCGGGGATAACTATGGCTACACCTTC
>NA|TRBJ1-1|TRBD1|TRBV5-4
CASFDRGPKAFF
TGTGCCAGTTTCGACAGGGGCCCCAAGGCTTTCTTT
>NA|TRBJ1-5|TRBD1|TRBV10-3
CAISESRKTGNQPQHF
TGTGCCATCAGTGAGTCTCGGAAGACAGGGAATCAGCCCCAGCATTTT
>NA|TRBJ2-1|TRBD1|TRBV19
CASSRNRGNEQFF
TGTGCCAGTAGTAGAAACAGGGGAAATGAGCAGTTCTTC
>NA|TRBJ2-2|NA|TRBV7-3
CASSGTNTGELFF
TGTGCCAGCAGCGGGACTAACACCGGGGAGCTGTTTTTT
>few|TRBJ1-1|NA|TRBV7-7
CASSPMIGTEAFF
TGTGCCAGCAGCCCAATGATCGGCACTGAAGCTTTCTTT
>NA|TRBJ2-3|NA|TRBV28
CASSLPASGGRTDTQYF
TGTGCCAGCAGTTTACCCGCCTCCGGGGGTAGGACAGATACGCAGTATTTT
>NA|TRBJ1-2|TRBD1|TRBV25-1
CASSRGQGYGYTF
TGTGCCAGCAGCCGAGGACAGGGCTATGGCTACACCTTC
>NA|TRBJ2-3|NA|TRBV28
CASSPSGWSTDTQYF
TGTGCCAGCAGTCCCTCCGGGTGGAGCACAGATACGCAGTATTTT
>NA|TRBJ1-4|NA|TRBV5-1
CASSLTGTGTVKLFF
TGCGCCAGCAGCTTGACCGGGACGGGGACCGTAAAACTGTTTTTT
>NA|TRBJ2-2|NA|TRBV19
CASSMTGSGELFF
TGTGCCAGTAGTATGACTGGGTCCGGGGAGCTGTTTTTT
>once|TRBJ1-1|TRBD1|TRBV6-4
CATRQGPAFF
TGTGCCACCCGACAGGGACCAGCTTTCTTT
>NA|TRBJ2-7|TRBD2|TRBV6-4
CASSFGGGREQYF
TGTGCCTCTTCGTTCGGGGGAGGGCGAGAGCAGTACTTC
>NA|TRBJ1-2|TRBD1|TRBV7-9
CASSAGTGAGYGYTF
TGTGCCAGCAGCGCCGGGACAGGGGCCGGCTATGGCTACACCTTC
>NA|TRBJ2-1|NA|TRBV27
CASNRLEPKFYNEQFF
TGTGCCAGCAACCGACTGGAGCCCAAATTTTACAATGAGCAGTTCTTC
>NA|TRBJ1-5|NA|TRBV18
CASSTASNQPQHF
TGTGCCAGCTCGACAGCTAGCAATCAGCCCCAGCATTTT
>NA|TRBJ1-2|TRBD1|TRBV28
CASSFGGQGARWYGYTF
TGTGCCAGCAGTTTCGGAGGACAGGGGGCGCGGTGGTATGGCTACACCTTC
>NA|TRBJ1-2|NA|TRBV7-2
CASSPDPGRAEYYGYTF
TGTGCCAGCAGCCCAGACCCTGGGCGTGCGGAATACTATGGCTACACCTTC
>NA|TRBJ2-5|NA|TRBV30
CAWSADGISQETQYF
TGTGCCTGGAGTGCTGATGGGATATCGCAAGAGACCCAGTACTTC
>once|TRBJ2-7|NA|TRBV5-6
CASLLKTATYEQYF
TGTGCCAGTCTCCTAAAGACAGCGACCTACGAGCAGTACTTC